These T cell receptor beta chains were read from a single sample in a study of blood T cell repertoires in COVID-19. Measured with immunoSEQ multiplex PCR; TCRdb has only the in-frame clones, and not every one. The data show some 30,000 clones, about nine tenths seen once. Sequenced input: peripheral blood. The origin of the receptors is a human donor with active COVID-19. The donor label of this sample is uncertain. CDR3s include the opening cysteine and the closing phenylalanine or tryptophan. The D gene is left open where the match is weak. Some rows have no size entry. The others give once, few or many, or a class for an expanded clone.

d_call	v_call	j_call	clone_size	cdr3_aa	cdr3_nt
TRBD2	TRBV3-1/TRBV3-2	TRBJ2-5	NA	CASSQELAGGEDQETQYF	TGTGCCAGCAGCCAAGAACTAGCGGGGGGAGAAGACCAAGAGACCCAGTACTTC
NA	TRBV18	TRBJ2-5	NA	CASSGGQETQYF	TGTGCCAGCTCCGGAGGTCAAGAGACCCAGTACTTC
NA	TRBV21-1	TRBJ2-3	NA	CASSAHRGPLYLDTQYF	TGTGCCAGCAGCGCGCACAGGGGTCCTCTTTACCTAGATACGCAGTATTTT
TRBD1	TRBV5-1	TRBJ1-2	NA	CASSWGQGDGYTF	TGCGCCAGCAGCTGGGGACAGGGGGACGGCTACACCTTC
TRBD2	TRBV9	TRBJ2-7	NA	CASSVAASGGAYEQYF	TGTGCCAGCAGCGTAGCTGCTAGCGGGGGGGCCTACGAGCAGTACTTC
TRBD2	TRBV27	TRBJ2-5	NA	CASSDLTSKETQYF	TGTGCCAGCAGTGACCTGACTAGCAAGGAGACCCAGTACTTC
TRBD2	TRBV6-2/TRBV6-3	TRBJ2-1	NA	CASSYSGTSGGSYNEQFF	TGTGCCAGCAGTTACTCCGGGACTAGCGGGGGGAGTTACAATGAGCAGTTCTTC
NA	TRBV19	TRBJ1-6	NA	CASNFGAELNSPLHF	TGTGCCAGTAATTTTGGGGCAGAACTAAATTCACCCCTCCACTTT
TRBD2	TRBV4-2	TRBJ2-2	NA	CASSQEELAGSQGGELFF	TGTGCCAGCAGCCAAGAGGAACTAGCGGGGTCTCAGGGCGGGGAGCTGTTTTTT
TRBD2	TRBV4-2	TRBJ2-1	NA	CASSQRTRDEQFF	TGTGCCAGCAGCCAACGGACTAGGGATGAGCAGTTCTTC
NA	TRBV7-2	TRBJ2-5	NA	CASSLGQYRGTQYF	TGTGCCAGCAGCTTAGGGCAGTATAGAGGGACCCAGTACTTC
TRBD1	TRBV4-3	TRBJ1-3	few	CASSQARTGVSGNTIYF	TGCGCCAGCAGCCAAGCCAGGACAGGCGTCTCTGGAAACACCATATATTTT
TRBD2	TRBV3-1/TRBV3-2	TRBJ2-6	NA	CASSRGTSGQTGANVLTF	TGTGCCAGCAGCCGCGGGACTAGCGGCCAAACTGGGGCCAACGTCCTGACTTTC
TRBD1	TRBV2	TRBJ1-4	NA	CASRDTGTGRLGLFF	TGTGCCAGCAGGGACACCGGGACAGGGAGGTTGGGACTGTTTTTT
NA	TRBV15	TRBJ2-5	once	CATSRRGPQQETQYF	TGTGCCACCAGCCGGAGGGGGCCGCAACAAGAGACCCAGTACTTC
NA	TRBV11-2	TRBJ1-5	NA	CASSSPNGGNQPQHF	TGTGCCAGCAGCTCTCCTAATGGTGGCAATCAGCCCCAGCATTTT
TRBD1	TRBV27	TRBJ2-7	NA	CASSWGAGGDIWYF	TGTGCCAGCAGTTGGGGGGCAGGGGGCGACATATGGTACTTC
NA	TRBV6-5	TRBJ1-2	NA	CASKRTKDSQYGYTF	TGTGCCAGCAAAAGGACAAAAGACAGCCAATATGGCTACACCTTC
TRBD1	TRBV4-2	TRBJ1-3	NA	CASSQDYSRYRGGGGNTIYF	TGTGCCAGCAGCCAAGATTACTCAAGATACAGGGGTGGCGGTGGAAACACCATATATTTT
TRBD1	TRBV7-2	TRBJ1-6	NA	CASNTGVHNSPLHF	TGTGCCAGCAACACAGGGGTGCATAATTCACCCCTCCACTTT
NA	TRBV24-1	TRBJ2-7	NA	CATSDRGDYEQYF	TGTGCCACCAGTGATCGGGGAGACTACGAGCAGTACTTC
TRBD1	TRBV9	TRBJ2-7	NA	CASSEGPGTGAHRIYEQYF	TGTGCCAGCAGCGAAGGTCCCGGGACAGGGGCCCATAGAATATACGAGCAGTACTTC
NA	TRBV7-6	TRBJ1-2	NA	CASSSADYGYTF	TGTGCCAGCAGTAGTGCGGACTATGGCTACACCTTC
NA	TRBV7-2	TRBJ2-3	NA	CASTPVGAGDTQYF	TGTGCCAGCACCCCCGTAGGGGCAGGAGATACGCAGTATTTT
TRBD2	TRBV2	TRBJ2-1	NA	CASRTSLAASYNEQFF	TGTGCCAGCAGAACAAGTCTAGCGGCATCCTACAATGAGCAGTTCTTC
TRBD1	TRBV4-3	TRBJ1-4	NA	CASSPQGAGGEKLFF	TGCGCCAGCAGTCCACAGGGAGCAGGGGGTGAAAAACTGTTTTTT
NA	TRBV6-1	TRBJ2-7	NA	CASSEQGYEQYF	TGTGCCAGCAGTGAACAGGGTTACGAGCAGTACTTC
NA	TRBV5-1	TRBJ2-6	NA	CASTGAGANVLTF	TGCGCCAGCACAGGGGCTGGGGCCAACGTCCTGACTTTC
NA	TRBV4-2	TRBJ1-1	NA	CASAVWAREGNTEAFF	TGTGCCAGCGCAGTATGGGCGAGAGAGGGGAACACTGAAGCTTTCTTT
NA	TRBV4-2	TRBJ2-7	NA	CASSQERQGIGAEQYF	TGTGCCAGCAGCCAAGAAAGGCAGGGGATCGGAGCCGAGCAGTACTTC
NA	TRBV2	TRBJ2-7	NA	CASSEVDSMSSYEQYF	TGTGCCAGCAGTGAAGTGGACAGCATGAGCTCCTACGAGCAGTACTTC
NA	TRBV11-1	TRBJ1-1	NA	CASSLQGKAEAFF	TGTGCCAGCAGCTTACAGGGGAAGGCTGAAGCTTTCTTT
NA	TRBV4-3	TRBJ1-1	NA	CASSQDPHNEGVAEAFF	TGCGCCAGCAGCCAAGATCCCCATAACGAGGGTGTAGCTGAAGCTTTCTTT
TRBD2	TRBV7-2	TRBJ2-1	NA	CASSFPGGDHYNEQFF	TGTGCCAGCAGCTTTCCGGGGGGGGACCACTACAATGAGCAGTTCTTC
TRBD2	TRBV7-2	TRBJ2-5	NA	CASLDPGLAQETQYF	TGTGCCAGCCTCGACCCGGGACTAGCTCAAGAGACCCAGTACTTC
NA	TRBV27	TRBJ2-7	NA	CASSFQGSYEQYF	TGTGCCAGCAGTTTCCAGGGGTCCTACGAGCAGTACTTC
TRBD1	TRBV18	TRBJ1-3	NA	CASSQRTGAGNTIYF	TGTGCCAGCTCACAACGAACAGGGGCTGGAAACACCATATATTTT
NA	TRBV7-8	TRBJ2-1	NA	CASSLDRVSEQFF	TGTGCCAGCAGCTTAGATCGGGTGAGTGAGCAGTTCTTC
TRBD2	TRBV19	TRBJ2-1	NA	CASSTLLSGGGDEQFF	TGTGCCAGTAGTACCCTCTTGAGCGGGGGCGGGGATGAGCAGTTCTTC
NA	TRBV7-2	TRBJ1-6	NA	CASSSGLPLHF	TGTGCCAGCAGCAGCGGGCTCCCCCTCCACTTT
TRBD1	TRBV12-5	TRBJ2-7	NA	CASGYSTGQYYEQYF	TGTGCTAGTGGCTACAGTACGGGACAGTACTACGAGCAGTACTTC
NA	TRBV18	TRBJ1-5	NA	CASSPKMAGGQPQHF	TGTGCCAGCTCACCCAAGATGGCCGGGGGTCAGCCCCAGCATTTT
TRBD1	TRBV5-4	TRBJ2-2	NA	CASSLGQGNTGELFF	TGTGCCAGCAGCTTGGGACAGGGGAACACCGGGGAGCTGTTTTTT
NA	TRBV7-2	TRBJ2-3	NA	CASSPSRVGTDTQYF	TGTGCCAGCAGCCCCTCCCGGGTAGGCACAGATACGCAGTATTTT
NA	TRBV20-1	TRBJ1-1	NA	CSASSRQSNTEAFF	TGCAGTGCTAGTAGCAGACAGTCGAACACTGAAGCTTTCTTT
TRBD1	TRBV19	TRBJ1-2	NA	CASSPGGYGYTF	TGTGCCAGTAGTCCAGGGGGCTATGGCTACACCTTC
NA	TRBV7-3	TRBJ1-1	NA	CASSFGLTEAFF	TGTGCCAGCAGCTTTGGGCTCACTGAAGCTTTCTTT
NA	TRBV3-1/TRBV3-2	TRBJ1-1	NA	CASRGGSEAFF	TGTGCCAGCAGGGGCGGGAGTGAAGCTTTCTTT
TRBD1	TRBV15	TRBJ1-2	NA	CATSRDIPRGLGGYTF	TGTGCCACCAGCAGAGATATCCCGAGGGGGCTGGGGGGCTACACCTTC
NA	TRBV6-2/TRBV6-3	TRBJ1-2	NA	CASSYSAGSTRGYGYTF	TGTGCCAGCAGTTACTCGGCGGGATCTACCCGGGGGTATGGCTACACCTTC